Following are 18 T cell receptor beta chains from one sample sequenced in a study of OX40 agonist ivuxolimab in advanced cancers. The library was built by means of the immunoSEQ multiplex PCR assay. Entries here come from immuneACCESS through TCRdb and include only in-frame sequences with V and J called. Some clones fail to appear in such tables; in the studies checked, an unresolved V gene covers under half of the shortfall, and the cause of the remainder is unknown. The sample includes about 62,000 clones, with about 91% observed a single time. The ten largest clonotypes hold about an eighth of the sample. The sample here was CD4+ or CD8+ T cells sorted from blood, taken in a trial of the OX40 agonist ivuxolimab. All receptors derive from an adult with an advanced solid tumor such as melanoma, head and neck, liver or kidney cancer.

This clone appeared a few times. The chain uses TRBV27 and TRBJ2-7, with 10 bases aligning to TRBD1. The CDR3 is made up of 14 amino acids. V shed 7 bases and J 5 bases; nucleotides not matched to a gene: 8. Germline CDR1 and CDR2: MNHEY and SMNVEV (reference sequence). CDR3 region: CASTSGTGADEQYF. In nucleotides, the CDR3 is TGTGCCAGCACCTCCGGGACAGGGGCCGACGAGCAGTACTTC.

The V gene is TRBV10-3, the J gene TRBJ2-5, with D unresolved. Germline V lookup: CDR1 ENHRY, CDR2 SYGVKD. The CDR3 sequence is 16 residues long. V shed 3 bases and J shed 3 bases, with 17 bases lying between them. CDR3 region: CAISDLYGSLEETQYF. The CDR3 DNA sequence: TGTGCCATCAGTGATTTATACGGAAGTTTAGAAGAGACCCAGTACTTC.

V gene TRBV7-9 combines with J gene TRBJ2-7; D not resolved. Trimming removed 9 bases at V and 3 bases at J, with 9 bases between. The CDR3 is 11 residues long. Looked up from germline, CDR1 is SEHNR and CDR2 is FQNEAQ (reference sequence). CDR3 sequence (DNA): TGTGCCAGTGCGGCGGACTACGAGCAGTACTTC. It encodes CASAADYEQYF.

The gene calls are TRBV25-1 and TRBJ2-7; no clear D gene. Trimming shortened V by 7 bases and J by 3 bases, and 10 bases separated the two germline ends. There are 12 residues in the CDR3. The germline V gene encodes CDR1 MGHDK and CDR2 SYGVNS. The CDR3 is CASTGPGYEQYF. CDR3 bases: TGTGCCAGCACCGGACCCGGCTACGAGCAGTACTTC.

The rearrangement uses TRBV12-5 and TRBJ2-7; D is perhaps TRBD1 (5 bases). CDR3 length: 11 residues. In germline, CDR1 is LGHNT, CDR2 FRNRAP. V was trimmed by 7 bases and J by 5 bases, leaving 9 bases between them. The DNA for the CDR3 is TGTGCTAGTGAGGGGTCCCACGAGCAGTACTTC. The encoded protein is CASEGSHEQYF.

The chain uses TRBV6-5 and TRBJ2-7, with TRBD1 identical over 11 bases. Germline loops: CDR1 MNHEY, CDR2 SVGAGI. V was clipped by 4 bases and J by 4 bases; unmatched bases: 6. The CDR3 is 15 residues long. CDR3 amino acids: CASSFPGTGGYEQYF. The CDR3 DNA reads TGTGCCAGCAGTTTTCCCGGGACAGGGGGATACGAGCAGTACTTC.

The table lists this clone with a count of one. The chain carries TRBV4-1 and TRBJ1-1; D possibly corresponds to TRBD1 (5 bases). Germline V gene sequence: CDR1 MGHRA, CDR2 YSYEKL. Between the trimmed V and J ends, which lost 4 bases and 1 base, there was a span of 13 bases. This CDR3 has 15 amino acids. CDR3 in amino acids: CASSRHSTGNTEAFF. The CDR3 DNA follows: TGCGCCAGCAGCCGACATTCTACAGGGAACACTGAAGCTTTCTTT.

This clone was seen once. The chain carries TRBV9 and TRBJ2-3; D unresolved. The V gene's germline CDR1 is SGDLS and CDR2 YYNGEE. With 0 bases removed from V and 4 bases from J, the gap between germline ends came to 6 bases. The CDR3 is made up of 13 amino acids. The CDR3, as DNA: TGTGCCAGCAGCGTAGCCGTTTCAGATACGCAGTATTTT. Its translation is CASSVAVSDTQYF.

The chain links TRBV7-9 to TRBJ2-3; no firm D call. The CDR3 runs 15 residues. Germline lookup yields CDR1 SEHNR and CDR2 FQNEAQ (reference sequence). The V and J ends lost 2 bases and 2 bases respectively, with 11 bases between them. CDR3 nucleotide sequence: TGTGCCAGCAGCTTAACGGACGAGTTCACAGATACGCAGTATTTT. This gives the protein CASSLTDEFTDTQYF.

The CDR3 sequence is CASIRSGDTEAFF. DNA of the CDR3: TGTGCCAGCATCCGAAGTGGGGACACTGAAGCTTTCTTT. V is TRBV27 and J is TRBJ1-1, with D unclear. With 7 bases removed from V and 3 bases from J, the gap between germline ends came to 12 bases. This CDR3 is 13 amino acids long. Germline lookup yields CDR1 MNHEY and CDR2 SMNVEV (reference sequence).

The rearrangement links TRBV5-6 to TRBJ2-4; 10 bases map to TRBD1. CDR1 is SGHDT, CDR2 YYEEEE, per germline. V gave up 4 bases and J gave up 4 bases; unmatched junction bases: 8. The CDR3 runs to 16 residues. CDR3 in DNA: TGTGCCAGCAGCGAGGACAGGGGGACGAGGAAAAACATTCAGTACTTC. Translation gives CASSEDRGTRKNIQYF.

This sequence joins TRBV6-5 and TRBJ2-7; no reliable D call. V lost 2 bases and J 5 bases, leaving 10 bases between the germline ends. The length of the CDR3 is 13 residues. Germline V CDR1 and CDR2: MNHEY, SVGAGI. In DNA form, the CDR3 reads TGTGCCAGCAGTTACGGGCTACCGAACGAGCAGTACTTC. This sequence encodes CASSYGLPNEQYF.

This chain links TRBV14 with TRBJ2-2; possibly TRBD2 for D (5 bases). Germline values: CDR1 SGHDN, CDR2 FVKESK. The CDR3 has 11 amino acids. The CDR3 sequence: CASGSTGELFF. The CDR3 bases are TGTGCGTCGGGGAGCACCGGGGAGCTGTTTTTT.

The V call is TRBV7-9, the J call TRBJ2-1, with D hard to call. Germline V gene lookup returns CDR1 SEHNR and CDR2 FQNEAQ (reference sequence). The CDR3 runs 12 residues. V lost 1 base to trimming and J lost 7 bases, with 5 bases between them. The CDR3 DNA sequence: TGTGCCAGCAGCTTAGTACGGAATGAGCAGTTCTTC. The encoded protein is CASSLVRNEQFF.

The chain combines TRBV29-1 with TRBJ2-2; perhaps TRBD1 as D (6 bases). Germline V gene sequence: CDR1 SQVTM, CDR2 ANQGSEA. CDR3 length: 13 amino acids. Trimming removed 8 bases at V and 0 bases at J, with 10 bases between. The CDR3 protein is CSFRTANTGELFF. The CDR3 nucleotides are TGCAGCTTCAGGACAGCGAACACCGGGGAGCTGTTTTTT.

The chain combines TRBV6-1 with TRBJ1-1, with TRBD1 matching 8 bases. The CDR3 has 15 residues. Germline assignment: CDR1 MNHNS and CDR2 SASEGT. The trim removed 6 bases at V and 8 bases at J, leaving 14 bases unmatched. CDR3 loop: CASRRQGSGRLEAFF. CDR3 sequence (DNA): TGTGCCAGCAGGAGACAGGGGAGTGGGCGGCTAGAAGCTTTCTTT.

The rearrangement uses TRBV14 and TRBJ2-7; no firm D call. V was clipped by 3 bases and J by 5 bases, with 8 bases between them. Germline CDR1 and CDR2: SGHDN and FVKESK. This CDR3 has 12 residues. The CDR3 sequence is CASSHEVNEQYF. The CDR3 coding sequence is TGTGCCAGCAGCCACGAAGTGAACGAGCAGTACTTC. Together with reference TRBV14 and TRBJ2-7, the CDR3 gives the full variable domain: EAGVTQFPSHSVIEKGQTVTLRCDPISGHDNLYWYRRVMGKEIKFLLHFVKESKQDESGMPNNRFLAERTGGTYSTLKVQPAELEDSGVYFCASSHEVNEQYFGPGTRLTVT.

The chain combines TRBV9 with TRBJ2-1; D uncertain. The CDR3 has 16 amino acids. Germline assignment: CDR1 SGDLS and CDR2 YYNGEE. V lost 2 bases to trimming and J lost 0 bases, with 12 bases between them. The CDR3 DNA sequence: TGTGCCAGCAGCGTTTCGGTTGTGGGCTCCTACAATGAGCAGTTCTTC. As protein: CASSVSVVGSYNEQFF.